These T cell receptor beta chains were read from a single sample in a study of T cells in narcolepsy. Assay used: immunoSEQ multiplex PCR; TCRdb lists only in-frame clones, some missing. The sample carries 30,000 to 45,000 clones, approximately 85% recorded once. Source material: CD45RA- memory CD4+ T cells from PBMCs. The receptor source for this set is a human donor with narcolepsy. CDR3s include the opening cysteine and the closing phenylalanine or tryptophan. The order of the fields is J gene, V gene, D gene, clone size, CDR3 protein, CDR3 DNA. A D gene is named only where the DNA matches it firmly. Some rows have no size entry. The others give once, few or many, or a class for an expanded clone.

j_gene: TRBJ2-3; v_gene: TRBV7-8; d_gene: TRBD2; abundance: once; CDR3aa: CASSLGLAGKTDTQYF; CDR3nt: TGTGCCAGCAGCTTAGGGCTAGCGGGGAAAACAGATACGCAGTATTTT
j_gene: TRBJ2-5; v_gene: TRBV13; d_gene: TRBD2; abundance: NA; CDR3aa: CASSLTSGGWETQYF; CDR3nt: TGTGCCAGCAGCTTAACATCGGGGGGTTGGGAGACCCAGTACTTC
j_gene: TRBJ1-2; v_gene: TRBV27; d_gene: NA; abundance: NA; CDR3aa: CASSRSRGNYTF; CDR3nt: TGTGCCAGCAGTAGGTCCCGCGGGAACTACACCTTC
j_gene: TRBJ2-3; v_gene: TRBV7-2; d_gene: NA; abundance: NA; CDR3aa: CASSLRGQNTDTQYF; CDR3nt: TGTGCCAGCAGCTTAAGAGGACAGAACACAGATACGCAGTATTTT
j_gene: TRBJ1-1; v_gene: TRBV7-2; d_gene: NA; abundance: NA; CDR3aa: CASSLDRVTEAFF; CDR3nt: TGTGCCAGCAGCTTAGACAGGGTCACTGAAGCTTTCTTT
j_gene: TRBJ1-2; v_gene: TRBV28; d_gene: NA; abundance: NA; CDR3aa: CASRRDRRPDLFF; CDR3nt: TGTGCCAGCAGACGTGACAGGCGGCCGGACTTATTCTTC
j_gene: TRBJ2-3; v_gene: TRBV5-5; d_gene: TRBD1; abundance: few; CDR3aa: CASSFSGQGRFADTQYF; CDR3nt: TGTGCCAGCAGCTTCTCGGGACAGGGACGGTTTGCAGATACGCAGTATTTT
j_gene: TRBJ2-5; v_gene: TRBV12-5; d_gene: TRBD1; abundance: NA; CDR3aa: CASGLVIGQGASGETQYF; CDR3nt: TGTGCTAGTGGTTTGGTAATCGGACAGGGGGCATCGGGAGAGACCCAGTACTTC
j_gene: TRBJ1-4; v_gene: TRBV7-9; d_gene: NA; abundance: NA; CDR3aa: CASSPGLQANEKLFF; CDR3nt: TGTGCCAGCAGCCCAGGGTTACAGGCTAATGAAAAACTGTTTTTT
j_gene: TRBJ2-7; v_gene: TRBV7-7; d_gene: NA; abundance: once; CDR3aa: CASSGQSSDEQYF; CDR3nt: TGTGCTAGCAGCGGCCAAAGTTCCGACGAGCAGTACTTC
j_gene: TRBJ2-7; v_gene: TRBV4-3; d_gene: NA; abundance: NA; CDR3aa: CASRTSRLPFSYEQYF; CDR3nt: TGCGCCAGCAGGACGTCCAGACTCCCTTTCTCCTACGAGCAGTACTTC
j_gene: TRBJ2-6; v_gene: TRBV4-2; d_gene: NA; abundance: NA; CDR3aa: CASSQGGTGANVLTF; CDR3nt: TGTGCCAGCAGCCAAGGAGGGACTGGGGCCAACGTCCTGACTTTC
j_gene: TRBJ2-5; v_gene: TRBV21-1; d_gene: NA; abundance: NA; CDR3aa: CASSKASTMVPRGGETQYF; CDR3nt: TGTGCCAGCAGCAAAGCGTCGACCATGGTGCCCCGGGGCGGGGAGACCCAGTACTTC
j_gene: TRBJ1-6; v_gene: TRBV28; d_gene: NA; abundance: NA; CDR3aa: CASSLHNGLGTYNSPLHF; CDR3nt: TGTGCCAGCAGTTTACACAACGGCCTAGGCACCTATAATTCACCCCTCCACTTT
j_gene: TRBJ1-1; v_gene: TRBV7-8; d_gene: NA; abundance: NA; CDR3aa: CASSLAPGPTEAFF; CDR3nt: TGTGCCAGCAGCTTAGCTCCGGGACCCACTGAAGCTTTCTTT
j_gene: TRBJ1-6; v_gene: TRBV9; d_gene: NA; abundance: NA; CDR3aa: CASSEDRGGNNSPLHF; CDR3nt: TGTGCCAGCAGCGAGGACCGAGGGGGGAACAATTCACCCCTCCACTTT
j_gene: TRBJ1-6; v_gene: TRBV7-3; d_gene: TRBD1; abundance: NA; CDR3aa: CASSLRDRANSPLHF; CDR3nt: TGTGCCAGCAGCTTAAGGGACAGGGCTAATTCACCCCTCCACTTT
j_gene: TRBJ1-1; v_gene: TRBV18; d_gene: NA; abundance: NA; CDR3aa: CASSPDRLNTEAFF; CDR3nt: TGTGCCAGCTCACCCGACAGATTGAACACTGAAGCTTTCTTT
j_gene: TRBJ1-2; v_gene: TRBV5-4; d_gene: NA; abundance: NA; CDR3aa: CASSSDPDVRAAGYTF; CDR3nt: TGTGCCAGCAGCTCGGATCCGGACGTTAGGGCTGCTGGCTACACCTTC
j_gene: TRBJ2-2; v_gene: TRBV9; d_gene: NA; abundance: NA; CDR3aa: CASSVAPSADTGELFF; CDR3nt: TGTGCCAGCAGCGTAGCTCCTTCAGCGGACACCGGGGAGCTGTTTTTT
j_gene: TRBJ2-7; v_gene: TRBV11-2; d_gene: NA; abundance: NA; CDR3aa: CASSLAAGAEFQYF; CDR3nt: TGTGCCAGCAGCTTAGCGGCAGGGGCCGAATTCCAGTACTTC
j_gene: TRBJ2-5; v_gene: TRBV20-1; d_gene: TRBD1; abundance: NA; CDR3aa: CSARTTGVKYF; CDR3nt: TGCAGTGCTAGGACGACAGGGGTAAAGTACTTC
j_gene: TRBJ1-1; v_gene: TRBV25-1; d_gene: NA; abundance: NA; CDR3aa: CASSEKFRTEAFF; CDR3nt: TGTGCCAGCAGTGAGAAGTTTAGGACTGAAGCTTTCTTT
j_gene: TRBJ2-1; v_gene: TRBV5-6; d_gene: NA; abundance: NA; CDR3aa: CASSSLVSGALDNEQFF; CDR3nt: TGTGCCAGCAGCTCCCTAGTGTCCGGGGCCCTAGACAATGAGCAGTTCTTC
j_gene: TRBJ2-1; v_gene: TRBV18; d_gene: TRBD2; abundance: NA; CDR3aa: CASSPLAGTYNEQFF; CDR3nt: TGTGCCAGCTCACCTCTAGCGGGGACCTACAATGAGCAGTTCTTC
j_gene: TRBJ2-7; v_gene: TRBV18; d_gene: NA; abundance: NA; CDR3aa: CASSPAGSYEQYF; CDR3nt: TGTGCCAGCTCACCTGCGGGCTCCTACGAGCAGTACTTC
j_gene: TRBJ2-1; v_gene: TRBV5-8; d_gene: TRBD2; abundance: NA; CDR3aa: CASSLGGLRNYNEQFF; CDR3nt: TGTGCCAGCAGCTTGGGGGGACTACGTAACTACAATGAGCAGTTCTTC
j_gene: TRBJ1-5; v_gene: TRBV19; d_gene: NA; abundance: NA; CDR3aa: CASIKASTGSGNQPQHF; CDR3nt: TGTGCCAGTATCAAGGCCTCAACAGGGAGTGGCAATCAGCCCCAGCATTTT
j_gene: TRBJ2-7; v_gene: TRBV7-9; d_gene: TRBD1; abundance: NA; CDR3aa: CASSFSTGPSPTSREQYF; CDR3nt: TGTGCCAGCAGCTTCTCGACAGGGCCCTCCCCTACTTCTAGAGAGCAGTACTTC
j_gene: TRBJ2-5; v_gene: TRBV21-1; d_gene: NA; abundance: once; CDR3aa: CASSKVRDSFSETQYF; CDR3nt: TGTGCCAGCAGCAAAGTACGCGACTCTTTCTCAGAGACCCAGTACTTC
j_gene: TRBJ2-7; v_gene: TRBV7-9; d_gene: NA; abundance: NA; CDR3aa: CASSSRLEDYEQYF; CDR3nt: TGTGCCAGCAGCTCCCGATTGGAAGATTACGAGCAGTACTTC
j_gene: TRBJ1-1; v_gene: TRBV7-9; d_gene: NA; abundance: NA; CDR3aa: CASSFQGQRNTEAFF; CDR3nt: TGTGCCAGCAGCTTCCAGGGTCAGCGTAACACTGAAGCTTTCTTT
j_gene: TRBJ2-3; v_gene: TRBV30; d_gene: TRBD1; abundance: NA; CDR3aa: CAWSEGQGTDTQYF; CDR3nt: TGTGCCTGGAGTGAGGGACAGGGGACAGATACGCAGTATTTT
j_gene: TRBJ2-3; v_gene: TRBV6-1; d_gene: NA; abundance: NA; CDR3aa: CASSERAHTDTQYF; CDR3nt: TGTGCCAGCAGTGAAAGAGCGCACACAGATACGCAGTATTTT
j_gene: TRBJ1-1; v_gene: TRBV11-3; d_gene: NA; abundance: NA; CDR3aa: CASSPSGPEAFF; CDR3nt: TGTGCCAGCAGCCCCTCAGGACCTGAAGCTTTCTTT
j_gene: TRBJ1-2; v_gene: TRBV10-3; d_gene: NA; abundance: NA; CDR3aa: CAISHDSATNYGYTF; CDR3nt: TGTGCCATCAGTCATGACAGCGCCACTAACTATGGCTACACCTTC
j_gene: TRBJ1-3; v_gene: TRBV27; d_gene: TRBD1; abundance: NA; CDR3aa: CASSGTASGNTIYF; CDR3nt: TGTGCCAGCAGTGGGACAGCCTCTGGAAACACCATATATTTT
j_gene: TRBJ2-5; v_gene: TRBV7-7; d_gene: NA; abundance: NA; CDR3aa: CASSSNQETQYF; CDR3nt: TGTGCCAGCAGCTCAAACCAAGAGACCCAGTACTTC
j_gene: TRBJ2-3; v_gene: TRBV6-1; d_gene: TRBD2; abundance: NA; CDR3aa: CASSEHSGGYATQYF; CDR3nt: TGTGCCAGCAGTGAACATAGCGGGGGGTACGCTACGCAGTATTTT
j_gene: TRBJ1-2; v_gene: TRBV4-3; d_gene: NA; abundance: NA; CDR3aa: CASSQGGTNYGYTF; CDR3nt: TGCGCCAGCAGCCAAGGGGGAACGAACTATGGCTACACCTTC
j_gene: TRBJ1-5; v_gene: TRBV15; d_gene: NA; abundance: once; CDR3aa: CATSRESPAVNQPQHF; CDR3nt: TGTGCCACCAGCAGAGAGTCACCGGCCGTCAATCAGCCCCAGCATTTT
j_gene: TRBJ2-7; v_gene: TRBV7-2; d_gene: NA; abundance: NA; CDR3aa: CASSLVTLGEQYF; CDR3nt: TGTGCCAGCAGCTTAGTGACCCTCGGCGAGCAGTACTTC
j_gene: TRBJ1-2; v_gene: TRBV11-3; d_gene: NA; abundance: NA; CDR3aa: CASSNLGNNYGYTF; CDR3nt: TGTGCCAGCAGCAATTTGGGAAACAACTATGGCTACACCTTC
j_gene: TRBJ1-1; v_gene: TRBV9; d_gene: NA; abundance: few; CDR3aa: CASSGSGHVNTEAFF; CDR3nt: TGTGCCAGCAGCGGCTCGGGACACGTGAACACTGAAGCTTTCTTT
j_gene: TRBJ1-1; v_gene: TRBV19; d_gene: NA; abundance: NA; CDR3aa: CASSIPTGLNTEAFF; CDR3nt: TGTGCCAGTAGTATACCCACAGGTCTAAACACTGAAGCTTTCTTT
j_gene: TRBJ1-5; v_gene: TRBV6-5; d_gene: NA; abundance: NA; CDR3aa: CASSPNNQPQHF; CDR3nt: TGTGCCAGCAGCCCCAATAATCAGCCCCAGCATTTT
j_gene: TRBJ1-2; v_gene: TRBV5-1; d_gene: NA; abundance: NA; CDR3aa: CASSYEAGATNYGYTF; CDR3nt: TGCGCCAGCAGCTACGAGGCAGGGGCCACGAACTATGGCTACACCTTC
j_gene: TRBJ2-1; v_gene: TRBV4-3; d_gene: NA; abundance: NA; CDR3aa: CASSQDQNSYNEQFF; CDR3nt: TGCGCCAGCAGCCAAGATCAGAACTCCTACAATGAGCAGTTCTTC
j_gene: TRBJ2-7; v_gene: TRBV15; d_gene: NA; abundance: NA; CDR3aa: CATSSRGDSYEQYF; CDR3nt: TGTGCCACCAGCAGCCGAGGGGATAGCTACGAGCAGTACTTC
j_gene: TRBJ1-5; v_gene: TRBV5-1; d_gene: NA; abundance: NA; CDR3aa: CASRQDPNSNQPQHF; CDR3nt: TGCGCCAGCAGACAGGACCCCAATAGCAATCAGCCCCAGCATTTT
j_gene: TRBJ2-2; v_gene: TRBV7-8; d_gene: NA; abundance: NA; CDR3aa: CASSPRRGPTGELFF; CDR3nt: TGTGCCAGCAGCCCCCGGAGAGGGCCCACCGGGGAGCTGTTTTTT
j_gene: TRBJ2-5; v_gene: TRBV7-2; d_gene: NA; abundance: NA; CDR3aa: CASSLWRETQYF; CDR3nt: TGTGCCAGCAGCTTATGGAGGGAGACCCAGTACTTC
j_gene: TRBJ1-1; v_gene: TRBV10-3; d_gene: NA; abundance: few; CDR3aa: CAITTQSRRGTNTEAFF; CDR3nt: TGTGCCATCACTACCCAGAGTCGCCGGGGAACGAACACTGAAGCTTTCTTT